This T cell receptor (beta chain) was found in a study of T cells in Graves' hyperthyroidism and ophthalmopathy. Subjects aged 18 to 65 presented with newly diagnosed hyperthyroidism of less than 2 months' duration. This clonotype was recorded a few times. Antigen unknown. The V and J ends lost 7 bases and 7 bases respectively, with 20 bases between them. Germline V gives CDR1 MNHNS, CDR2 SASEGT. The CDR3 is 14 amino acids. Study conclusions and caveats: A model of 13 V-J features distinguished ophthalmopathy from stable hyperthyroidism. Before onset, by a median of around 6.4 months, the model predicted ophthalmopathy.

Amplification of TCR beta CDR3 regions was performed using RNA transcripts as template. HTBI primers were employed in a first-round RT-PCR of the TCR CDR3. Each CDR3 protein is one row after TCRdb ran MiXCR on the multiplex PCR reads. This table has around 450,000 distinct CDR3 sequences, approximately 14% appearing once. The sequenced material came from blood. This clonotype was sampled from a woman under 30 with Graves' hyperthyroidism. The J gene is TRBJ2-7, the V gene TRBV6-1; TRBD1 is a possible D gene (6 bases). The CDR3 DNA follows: TGTGCCAGCATCCACAGGGTCCCGCCGGGGGAGCAGTACTTC. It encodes CASIHRVPPGEQYF.